This paragraph reports one TCR beta chain. This clonotype was picked up a small number of times. Its antigen is currently not known. Per-base quality was not reported, and no clone a single base away is much larger than it. The data were obtained in a study of T-cell memory formation after mild COVID-19 (dated by TCRdb to the early 2020s). For context, the study as a whole: TCR sequence clusters from the two donors were largely donor specific. In a couple of donors, T-cell clones that expanded and contracted after mild COVID-19 were followed by sequencing TCRalpha and TCRbeta repertoires longitudinally. Two young, previously healthy adult volunteers made up the cohort, one male and one female. General conclusions and limits of the study: From day 15 to 85, contracting clones showed balanced CD4/CD8 phenotypes, whereas a second wave of clones that expanded from day 15 to 37 leaned towards CD4+. The study included only a couple of mild cases, and larger cohorts that include severe cases with pre-infection samples were judged to be necessary. Some responding clones were detected in pre-infection memory, suggesting pre-existing cross-reactive memory T cells joined the SARS-CoV-2 response. SARS-CoV-2 specificity of the second-wave clones peaking on day 37 was not confirmed. Contracting CD4+ clones were found mainly in CM and EM memory subsets, while CD8+ clones were enriched in EMRA.

Ficoll-Paque density gradient centrifugation was the method used to isolate PBMCs. Sequencer: Illumina NovaSeq 6000. TCRalpha and TCRbeta cDNA libraries were built by 5'RACE with constant-segment primers, adding sample barcodes and unique molecular identifiers. RNA was extracted from every sample with Trizol reagent. Amplification of the libraries took two PCR steps, and the second step added a second sample barcode plus Illumina TruSeq adapters. Libraries were sequenced on an Illumina NovaSeq with 2 x 150 bp paired-end reads. Per the original workflow: The reads were demultiplexed and collapsed into UMI-guided consensus sequences using migec v1.2.7. Using mixcr v2.1.11, UMI consensuses were aligned to TRA and TRB V and J templates and then assembled into clonotypes. A clonotype was counted as expanded or contracted only if both edgeR and NoisET called the change significant, with noise models trained on biological replicates. edgeR calls used a false discovery rate-adjusted p below 0.01 and a log2 fold-change threshold of 1. As an exploratory analysis of dynamics, max-normalized trajectories of the 1000 most abundant clonotypes were examined by PCA with hierarchical clustering. Each responding clone was given a CD4 or CD8 phenotype based on the CD4+ and CD8+ repertoires, which had been sequenced separately. TCRdb passed the public sequencing reads through fastp at Q25 and MiXCR, retaining productive beta sequences. Rows are unified per CDR3 protein, each entry keeping the most common DNA and genes. The V and J calls were determined by TCRdb, not by the authors. The table for this sample lists under 450,000 distinct CDR3 sequences; 20% to 25% of them were counted only once. The top ten clonotypes cover roughly a fifth of the sample.

The receptor comes from a man younger than 35 who had mild COVID-19 (a few samples of this study predate the infection). The sample titles of this study are shuffled in the database, so cell type and time point are left out; the donor was told from shared clones. Sequenced input: PBMCs or a T cell subset sorted from them (not recorded which).

The DNA reads as follows: TGTGCCAGCAGTGCCTCCGTGGGGGGGTATAGCTCCTACAATGAGCAGTTCTTC. Translated, this is CASSASVGGYSSYNEQFF. This chain joins TRBV28 to TRBJ2-1, and TRBD2 matches 7 of the central bases. CDR1 and CDR2 were assigned from the germline V gene as MDHEN and SYDVKM. Here V drops 5 bases and J drops 0 bases, and the junction holds 13 bases not matched to any gene. Inclusive of the bounding cysteine and phenylalanine, the CDR3 is 18 residues long. Only the CDR3 part of the read is kept: 54 bases, read in frame from the first base. Where the CDR3 stops, the reference TRBV28 and TRBJ2-1 genes take over; the full variable domain is DVKVTQSSRYLVKRTGEKVFLECVQDMDHENMFWYRQDPGLGLRLIYFSYDVKMKEKGDIPEGYSVSREKKERFSLILESASTNQTSMYLCASSASVGGYSSYNEQFFGPGTRLTVL.